Following are 11 T cell receptor beta chains from one sample sequenced in a study of CD8 T cells in ankylosing spondylitis (dated by TCRdb to 2016 to 2017). What the work shows at the level of the full study, not this receptor alone: A TCR beta motif made up of eight highly homologous amino acid variants appeared to be characteristic of blood from ankylosing spondylitis patients.

The antigens of these receptors remain unknown. The library relied on 5' RACE. The reads were generated on an Illumina HiSeq 2500. TCRdb reworked the public reads: Q25 trimming with fastp, MiXCR clone assembly, productive beta chains retained. Rows matching on CDR3 protein sequence are summarized as one entry with the most common DNA and genes. The sample data list fewer than 500,000 distinct CDR3 sequences, and approximately 20% of these were observed just once. The ten largest make up 15% to 20% of the sample. Sequenced: blood, either unsorted or a sorted T cell fraction (not recorded which). Receptors originate from a male donor with ankylosing spondylitis.

The rearrangement links TRBV20-1 to TRBJ2-1; D is perhaps TRBD1 (8 bases). This CDR3 is built from 18 residues. V was shortened by 1 base and J by 0 bases, with 19 bases between the two germline ends. Germline CDR1 reads DFQATT; CDR2 reads SNEGSKA (reference sequence). CDR3 nucleotide sequence: TGCAGTGCTAGAGCTGAGCACAGGGGGGGTAGCTCCTACAATGAGCAGTTCTTC. Translated, it gives CSARAEHRGGSSYNEQFF.

This clonotype was counted between two and nine times. The chain joins TRBV20-1 to TRBJ2-7; perhaps TRBD2 as D (6 bases). Trimming pared 0 bases from V and 1 base from J, leaving 16 bases between. Germline lookup yields CDR1 DFQATT and CDR2 SNEGSKA (reference sequence). The CDR3 runs to 16 residues. The CDR3: CSARDLNREFSYEQYF. The CDR3 nucleotides read TGCAGTGCTAGAGATCTGAACCGGGAGTTTTCCTACGAGCAGTACTTC.

V is TRBV6-1 and J is TRBJ1-5, with D possibly being TRBD1 (5 bases). Trimming took 6 bases from V and 1 from J, leaving 10 bases between them. Germline CDR1 MNHNS, CDR2 SASEGT. The CDR3 extends over 14 amino acids. The chain's CDR3 is CASRSRDSNQPQHF. DNA for the CDR3: TGTGCCAGCAGGTCCCGGGACAGCAATCAGCCCCAGCATTTT.

The chain uses TRBV25-1 and TRBJ1-3; perhaps TRBD1 as D (5 bases). V was shortened by 8 bases and J by 0 bases, with 14 bases between the two germline ends. The CDR3 is 15 amino acids. Looked up from germline, CDR1 is MGHDK and CDR2 is SYGVNS. The CDR3 nucleotides are TGTGCCAGCCAGCGCACAGGAGTCTCTGGAAACACCATATATTTT. This codes for CASQRTGVSGNTIYF.

The chain combines TRBV12-3 or TRBV12-4 with TRBJ2-2, with D perhaps TRBD1 (6 bases). The CDR3 contains 18 residues. V was clipped by 5 bases and J by 0 bases, with 19 bases between them. DNA for the CDR3: TGTGCCAGCAGTGGCTACAGGGCCTCCCTTGCGAACACCGGGGAGCTGTTTTTT. This sequence encodes CASSGYRASLANTGELFF.

This clonotype appeared a few times. The V call is TRBV12-3 or TRBV12-4, the J call TRBJ2-7; 7 bases fit TRBD2. The V gene end was trimmed by 3 bases and the J gene end by 6 bases; junction bases not matched to a gene: 8. The CDR3 runs to 14 residues. As DNA, the CDR3 is TGTGCCAGCAGTTTCTTAGCGTCGGGGGGCGAGCAGTACTTC. Translated, it gives CASSFLASGGEQYF.

The chain is built from TRBV12-3 or TRBV12-4 and TRBJ2-7; 7 nucleotides match TRBD2. This CDR3 is 14 amino acids long. V shed 6 bases, J shed 5 bases, and the junction held 10 bases outside the gene matches. CDR3 coding DNA: TGTGCCAGCAGCCTACTAGCGCCATCCAACGAGCAGTACTTC. This encodes CASSLLAPSNEQYF.

This clonotype was counted only a few times. Here the CDR3 reads CASSIGRLGEQYF. CDR3 nucleotides: TGTGCCAGTAGTATAGGGCGCCTGGGAGAGCAGTACTTC. The chain employs TRBV19 and TRBJ2-7; no firm D call. CDR3 size: 13 residues. Trimming took off 1 base at V and 7 bases at J, with 11 bases between the two ends. Germline assignment: CDR1 LNHDA and CDR2 SQIVND (reference sequence).

This sequence joins TRBV5-1 and TRBJ2-7; 8 positions match TRBD1. Losses at the gene ends were 4 bases for V and 3 bases for J; bases not matched to a gene: 3. The CDR3 length is 13 residues. Germline loops: CDR1 SGHRS, CDR2 YFSETQ. The CDR3 reads CASSHGQGYEQYF. The CDR3, as DNA: TGCGCCAGCAGCCACGGACAGGGCTACGAGCAGTACTTC.

The chain couples TRBV28 to TRBJ1-2; a possible D gene is TRBD1 (5 bases). Trimming removed 8 bases at V and 7 bases at J, with 17 bases between. The CDR3 length is 13 residues. The germline V gene has CDR1 MDHEN and CDR2 SYDVKM. The CDR3 protein is CASVSNGTPGYTF. Written as DNA, the CDR3 is TGTGCCAGCGTTTCAAATGGGACCCCTGGCTACACCTTC.

This clonotype was recorded once. The chain has TRBV5-1 and TRBJ2-3; TRBD1 agrees at 8 bases. Germline-derived CDR1 and CDR2 are SGHRS and YFSETQ. There are 16 residues in the CDR3. Losses at the gene ends were 4 bases for V and 0 bases for J; bases not matched to a gene: 7. For the CDR3, the DNA is TGCGCCAGCAGCGCGACGACAGGGGCTAGCACAGATACGCAGTATTTT. It translates to CASSATTGASTDTQYF.